Following are 5 T cell receptor beta chains from one sample sequenced in a study of cytomegalovirus exposure and HLA in healthy donors. PCR amplification relied on 60 Vbeta primers (plus 13 Jbeta primers). Generated by immunoSEQ multiplex PCR, the TCRdb table keeps only in-frame clones and is missing some. This table has some 270,000 clones, about 80% appearing once. Sequenced sample: PBMCs. The receptors stem from a girl aged 2-10 years in good health and CMV-seronegative.

The chain carries TRBV9 and TRBJ2-2; possibly TRBD1 for D (6 bases). Germline-derived CDR1 and CDR2 are SGDLS and YYNGEE. Trimming stripped 4 bases from V and 7 bases from J, with 17 bases between. The CDR3 extends over 15 amino acids. CDR3 sequence reads: CASSKRQVGIGELFF. The CDR3, as DNA: TGTGCCAGCAGCAAACGACAGGTCGGCATCGGGGAGCTGTTTTTT.

The J gene is TRBJ2-7, the V gene TRBV6-1; 9 bases map to TRBD2. CDR1 MNHNS and CDR2 SASEGT come from the germline V gene. The J segment lost 2 bases and the V segment lost 0 bases, leaving 5 bases of the junction unmatched. This CDR3 contains 16 residues. The CDR3: CASSEAVSGGTYEQYF. The CDR3 DNA is TGTGCCAGCAGTGAAGCGGTTAGCGGGGGCACCTACGAGCAGTACTTC.

V and J are TRBV19 and TRBJ1-2, with D uncertain. Germline assignment: CDR1 LNHDA and CDR2 SQIVND (reference sequence). V shed 2 bases and J shed 7 bases, with 14 bases lying between them. The CDR3 has 14 residues. This CDR3 reads CASSIMRSLSGYTF. The CDR3 coding sequence is TGTGCCAGTAGTATAATGCGGTCGCTATCTGGCTACACCTTC.

This chain links TRBV11-3 with TRBJ2-7; TRBD2 is a possible D gene (6 bases). The length of the CDR3 is 13 residues. Trimming shortened V by 5 bases and J by 2 bases, and 10 bases separated the two germline ends. The germline V gene encodes CDR1 SGHNT and CDR2 YENEEA. The CDR3 DNA reads TGTGCCAGCAGCGCGGGACGAACCTACGAGCAGTACTTC. Its protein product is CASSAGRTYEQYF.

This clone was counted between two and nine times. The genes are TRBV9 and TRBJ1-1, with 11 bases identical to TRBD1. The CDR3 spans 18 residues. The V segment lost 0 bases and the J segment 3 bases; nucleotides outside the gene matches: 10. The germline V gene has CDR1 SGDLS and CDR2 YYNGEE. CDR3 coding DNA: TGTGCCAGCAGCGTAGATCCCGGGACAGGGGGTCGTGACACTGAAGCTTTCTTT. Its translation: CASSVDPGTGGRDTEAFF. Complete variable domain (other parts from reference TRBV9 and TRBJ1-1): DSGVTQTPKHLITATGQRVTLRCSPRSGDLSVYWYQQSLDQGLQFLIQYYNGEERAKGNILERFSAQQFPDLHSELNLSSLELGDSALYFCASSVDPGTGGRDTEAFFGQGTRLTVV.